The text below deals with one T cell receptor (beta chain). A few counts support this clonotype. Its target antigen remains unknown. Per-nucleotide qualities are absent, and no much larger clonotype sits a single base away. The source of the sample is a study of Graves' ophthalmopathy and Graves' hyperthyroidism (dated by TCRdb to 2016 to 2019). Regarding the complete study: Peripheral blood samples were taken at the time of initial diagnosis, before any treatment was given. To tell Graves' ophthalmopathy apart from Graves' hyperthyroidism, and to predict which patients would progress to ophthalmopathy, the study relied on TCR beta repertoire signatures. To explore V-J signatures that distinguish ophthalmopathy from hyperthyroidism, a discovery set of 100 patients was enrolled, made up of 40 to 45 with ophthalmopathy and 57 with stable hyperthyroidism. In total, 120 to 150 blood samples were TCR-sequenced: 40 to 45 ophthalmopathy, around 75 hyperthyroidism and roughly 17 hyperthyroidism-to-ophthalmopathy patients. In five to seven hyperthyroidism patients, the T-cell repertoire of thyroid tissue was compared with the T-cell repertoire of blood. Following sample collection, hyperthyroidism patients were given methimazole at a starting dose of 30 mg daily, and ophthalmopathy patients were given high-dose intravenous methylprednisolone. An independent validation cohort comprised roughly 20 hyperthyroidism patients and roughly 15 patients who later progressed from hyperthyroidism to ophthalmopathy.

Ophthalmopathy patients were characterized by moderately to severely active disease, a Clinical Activity Score of at least 3, a NOSPECS grade of at least 4, and a disease duration under 3 months. Patients were excluded if they had other autoimmune diseases, uncontrolled infections, pregnancy or lactation. Clinical symptoms, serum thyroxine, TRAb, thyroid ultrasound and orbital computed tomography formed the basis of the diagnosis. PBMCs were isolated from 7.5 to 10 ml of fresh peripheral blood by Ficoll-Paque density gradient centrifugation. Trizol reagent was used to extract the total RNA, and its quality was then checked on an Agilent 2100 Bioanalyzer. TCR beta CDR3 regions were amplified from RNA transcripts for repertoire sequencing. The first round was an RT-PCR using HTBI primers with the Qiagen OneStep RT-PCR kit, and this first round was followed by a second-round multiplex PCR, then size selection and purification. Libraries were sequenced on an Illumina HiSeq2000 using paired-end 100 bp reads. Per the authors' processing: SOAPnuke was used to process the reads, removing any read that contained adapters or uncalled bases, had a mean Phred below 15, or lacked an exact match to the constant primer or identifier. COPE v1.2.5 was used to merge high-quality paired reads. Clonotypes were defined as unique nucleotide sequences and were aligned to IMGT TRB V, D and J references using MiTCR v1.1. Analysis was restricted to V-J combinations with a frequency above 0.0001, which covered just over 98% of repertoires. For each V-J combination, a TCR clonal expansion and chaos score was defined as F50 clonal expansion divided by the chaos observed in the TCRdist matrix. Welch's t-statistics and random forest were used to reduce features to about 14 V-J combinations, which were fed into a naive Bayes classifier. The Morisita-Horn index was used to measure how similar the thyroid and blood repertoires were. The public sequencing data were trimmed at Q25 with fastp and processed into clonotypes with MiXCR by TCRdb, which kept only in-frame beta chains. Every entry covers one CDR3 protein and lists the most common genes and DNA from its rows. TCRdb's processing, not the authors' own work, is the source of the V and J calls. The sample yields approximately 700,000 distinct CDR3 sequences; 40% were counted once. Of the sample, 35% to 55% is held by the ten largest clones.

The investigation overall reported the following: Most expanded thyroid clonotypes with frequency above 0.001 were also detected in blood, suggesting blood repertoires may reflect the thyroid immune response. In validation, the model predicted ophthalmopathy progression with over 60% sensitivity and 72.22% specificity; some 13 predicted patients were CT-confirmed with GO in a median of roughly 6.8 months. Sample size was not predetermined statistically, and investigators were not blinded to group allocation. In cross-validation, the 13-signature model distinguished ophthalmopathy from stable hyperthyroidism with 85% to 90% sensitivity and 81% to 83% specificity, and in the test set the corresponding values were roughly 80% and 76%.

The receptor was isolated from an adult man with Graves' ophthalmopathy. The sequenced sample was peripheral blood.

The sequenced DNA: TGCGCCAGCAGCTTGGGGACGGCCCGGGAGGAGCAGTACTTC. Its amino acids are CASSLGTAREEQYF. The chain joins TRBV5-1 to TRBJ2-7, with a tentative D gene TRBD2 over 6 matching bases. Taken from the germline V gene, the CDR1 and CDR2 loops are SGHRS and YFSETQ. V loses 0 bases of germline sequence and J loses 7 bases, and the interval between the two ends is 14 bases. The CDR3 holds 14 amino acids from the cysteine to the phenylalanine. The retained sequence is limited to the CDR3, 42 bases, with the frame set at the first base.